These T cell receptor beta chains were read from a single sample in a study of blood T cell repertoires in COVID-19. Measured with immunoSEQ multiplex PCR; TCRdb has only the in-frame clones, and not every one. The table shows over 200,000 clones, with around 90% occurring only once. Sequencing used peripheral blood. These receptors originate from a man between 60 and 75 years old who had recovered from COVID-19. CDR3s include the opening cysteine and the closing phenylalanine or tryptophan. D genes are given only for firm matches. Clone sizes are given selectively: once, few, many, or a class where the clone is expanded.

clone_size,j_call,v_call,d_call,cdr3_length,cdr3_nt,cdr3_aa
-,TRBJ2-7,TRBV5-1,-,13,TGCGCCAGCAGCTTAGCGCTAGCCTACGAGCAGTACTTC,CASSLALAYEQYF
-,TRBJ1-1,TRBV3-1/TRBV3-2,-,15,TGTGCCAGCAGCCCTAACAGGGCCATGAACACTGAAGCTTTCTTT,CASSPNRAMNTEAFF
-,TRBJ2-7,TRBV9,-,13,TGTGCCAGCAGTACCGGGACAAGGGACGAGCAGTACTTC,CASSTGTRDEQYF
-,TRBJ2-7,TRBV19,TRBD2,15,TGTGCCAGTAGTATCTTACTAGCGGTCGCCTACGAGCAGTACTTC,CASSILLAVAYEQYF
-,TRBJ1-2,TRBV19,-,14,TGTGCCAGTAGTCTATCCACGACAGTAACGAGCTACACCTTC,CASSLSTTVTSYTF
-,TRBJ2-1,TRBV3-1/TRBV3-2,-,13,TGTGCCAGCAGCCAACACGGACAGAATGAGCAGTTCTTC,CASSQHGQNEQFF
once,TRBJ2-7,TRBV15,TRBD1,15,TGTGCCACCAGCTCTACAGGGGCCCTGAGGCCCGAGCAGTACTTC,CATSSTGALRPEQYF
once,TRBJ1-6,TRBV27,-,14,TGTGCCAGCAGTGACAGGAACTATAATTCACCCCTCCACTTT,CASSDRNYNSPLHF
-,TRBJ1-1,TRBV10-3,TRBD1,15,TGTGCCATCAGGGACAGGGCTAAAGTGAACACTGAAGCTTTCTTT,CAIRDRAKVNTEAFF
-,TRBJ1-3,TRBV3-1/TRBV3-2,TRBD1,16,TGTGCCAGCAGCCAAGAGCCAGGGGGCCGTGGAAACACCATATATTTT,CASSQEPGGRGNTIYF
-,TRBJ2-3,TRBV7-8,TRBD2,17,TGTGCCAGCAGCGCCCAACCTAGCGGGAGGGCGCCGGATACGCAGTATTTT,CASSAQPSGRAPDTQYF
-,TRBJ2-2,TRBV7-3,-,15,TGTGCCAGCAGCTTAATAGGGACATCCAGCGGGGAGCTGTTTTTT,CASSLIGTSSGELFF
-,TRBJ2-2,TRBV7-2,-,15,TGTGCCAGCAGCTCGGACAGAACGAACACCGGGGAGCTGTTTTTT,CASSSDRTNTGELFF
-,TRBJ2-7,TRBV18,-,13,TGTGCCAGCTCACCACCGGGTCGGGTAAAGCAGTACTTC,CASSPPGRVKQYF
-,TRBJ2-1,TRBV27,TRBD2,15,TGTGCCAGCAGTTTATGGACGGGAGGGAATAATGAGCAGTTCTTC,CASSLWTGGNNEQFF
once,TRBJ2-6,TRBV19,-,16,TGTGCCAGTAGTTACCCCCAGGGATCAGGGGCCAACGTCCTGACTTTC,CASSYPQGSGANVLTF
-,TRBJ2-3,TRBV6-2/TRBV6-3,-,15,TGTGCCAGCAGTTACTCGACATTAAGCACAGATACGCAGTATTTT,CASSYSTLSTDTQYF
-,TRBJ2-2,TRBV5-1,TRBD1,15,TGCGCCAGCAGCCCGGCGTACAGGGGAACCGGGGAGCTGTTTTTT,CASSPAYRGTGELFF
-,TRBJ2-7,TRBV6-5,TRBD1,13,TGTGCCAGCCACGGGACAGGGACCTACGAGCAGTACTTC,CASHGTGTYEQYF
-,TRBJ1-3,TRBV6-5,-,14,TGTGCCAGCTCTATCAACAGGGAGGGTAACACCATATATTTT,CASSINREGNTIYF
-,TRBJ2-7,TRBV6-5,-,11,TGTGCCAGCAGCCACAACTACGAGCAGTACTTC,CASSHNYEQYF
-,TRBJ2-7,TRBV6-5,-,15,TGTGCCAGCAGTTACTCGATACAGGGCGCCTACGAGCAGTACTTC,CASSYSIQGAYEQYF
-,TRBJ2-7,TRBV5-4,-,12,TGTGCCAGCAGCGACAATTACTACGAGCAGTACTTC,CASSDNYYEQYF
-,TRBJ1-1,TRBV6-5,TRBD1,14,TGTGCCAGCAGTCGGGACAGGGGTGGCACTGAAGCTTTCTTT,CASSRDRGGTEAFF
few,TRBJ2-1,TRBV5-1,-,14,TGCGCCAGCAGCTTGGTCAGCTCCTACAATGAGCAGTTCTTC,CASSLVSSYNEQFF
-,TRBJ2-3,TRBV29-1,TRBD2,15,TGCAGCGTTAAAGATGCGGGGGGGGGTCCAGATACGCAGTATTTT,CSVKDAGGGPDTQYF
-,TRBJ2-1,TRBV11-2,-,16,TGTGCCAGCAGCTCCCGCCCGGATAATGCGGCTGCTGAGCAGTTCTTC,CASSSRPDNAAAEQFF
-,TRBJ1-6,TRBV28,-,15,TGTGCCAGCACACTCCCCGCGGGTAAACATTCACCCCTCCACTTT,CASTLPAGKHSPLHF
once,TRBJ2-5,TRBV12-3/TRBV12-4,TRBD2,12,TGTGCCAGCAGTTTCGGGGGGGAGACCCAGTACTTC,CASSFGGETQYF
-,TRBJ1-5,TRBV27,TRBD1,17,TGTGCCAGCAGTGCCGTGACAGGGCGCCGGGGAAATCAGCCCCAGCATTTT,CASSAVTGRRGNQPQHF
-,TRBJ2-5,TRBV20-1,TRBD2,15,TGCAGTGCTAGTACCCGGGGGGGCGGGCAAGAGACCCAGTACTTC,CSASTRGGGQETQYF
once,TRBJ1-6,TRBV9,-,17,TGTGCCAGCAGCGTAGACCCAGGGGCCCCTCGGAATTCACCCCTCCACTTT,CASSVDPGAPRNSPLHF
-,TRBJ2-4,TRBV6-6,TRBD1,14,TGTGCCAGCAAGGGGGACAGGACCGAAAACATTCAGTACTTC,CASKGDRTENIQYF
-,TRBJ2-7,TRBV7-2,TRBD2,16,TGTGCCAGCAGCTTAGCCTCACTAGCGGGGGGCTACGAGCAGTACTTC,CASSLASLAGGYEQYF
-,TRBJ1-2,TRBV14,-,15,TGTGCCAGCAGCTACCGGACGTCCCCCGCGGGTGGCTACACCTTC,CASSYRTSPAGGYTF
-,TRBJ2-2,TRBV30,-,15,TGTGCCTGGAGTGCGGGTAGATGGTCCACCGGGGAGCTGTTTTTT,CAWSAGRWSTGELFF
few,TRBJ2-1,TRBV19,TRBD2,13,TGTGCCAGTAGTATCGTCCTAGCGGGTGAGCAGTTCTTC,CASSIVLAGEQFF
-,TRBJ1-4,TRBV5-5,-,16,TGTGCCAGCAGCTCTTTACCGACACCAACTAATGAAAAACTGTTTTTT,CASSSLPTPTNEKLFF
-,TRBJ2-7,TRBV2,-,14,TGTGCCAGCAGTGCTGGGCCCCACTCCTACGAGCAGTACTTC,CASSAGPHSYEQYF
-,TRBJ2-7,TRBV7-2,TRBD2,15,TGTGCCAGCAGGCAATCCGGGACTAGCGCTTACGAGCAGTACTTC,CASRQSGTSAYEQYF
-,TRBJ1-5,TRBV2,-,14,TGTGCCAGCAGCCGGGGGGTCAATAATCAGCCCCAGCATTTT,CASSRGVNNQPQHF
once,TRBJ1-4,TRBV9,-,16,TGTGCCAGCAGCCCCCGGACAATTGCAACTAATGAAAAACTGTTTTTT,CASSPRTIATNEKLFF
-,TRBJ1-1,TRBV7-2,-,14,TGTGCCAGCAGCGGGTGGTGGAGGGACACTGAAGCTTTCTTT,CASSGWWRDTEAFF
few,TRBJ1-1,TRBV6-5,-,11,TGTGCCAGCAAACCGGGACATGAAGCTTTCTTT,CASKPGHEAFF
-,TRBJ1-3,TRBV28,-,15,TGTGCCAGCAGTTTAAGTCCCGCCCAGGGGCCCCCGAGGGATTTT,CASSLSPAQGPPRDF